The 10 T cell receptor beta chains below were found in one sample sequenced in a study of identical twins' blood T cells. TCRdb used MiXCR to reprocess the 5' RACE reads, holding one entry per CDR3 protein. The profile covers roughly 380,000 distinct CDR3 sequences, with about 28% appearing a single time and about 6% taken by the ten largest. Sequenced input: PBMCs. The receptors were gathered from a woman aged 18 to 55 in good health.

V is TRBV13 and J is TRBJ1-4, with D possibly TRBD1 on 6 matching bases. Germline assignment: CDR1 PRHDT and CDR2 FYEKMQ (reference sequence). With 5 bases removed from V and 15 bases from J, the gap between germline ends came to 13 bases. This CDR3 contains 11 residues. The CDR3 region is CASSRTGKVFF. CDR3 nucleotides: TGTGCCAGCAGCCGTACAGGGAAAGTGTTTTTT.

This clonotype was found many times. CDR3 bases: TGCGCCAGCAGCTTTGCGCAGGGAAATTTCTACGAGCAGTACTTC. Translated: CASSFAQGNFYEQYF. V usage is TRBV5-1 and J usage is TRBJ2-7; D is possibly TRBD1 (5 bases). The CDR3 runs to 15 residues. Germline V CDR1 and CDR2: SGHRS, YFSETQ. Between the trimmed V and J ends, which lost 2 bases and 3 bases, there was a span of 15 bases.

Ten or more counts support this clonotype. The chain's CDR3 is CSARLGLGTEAFF. CDR3 DNA: TGCAGTGCTAGATTGGGATTGGGCACTGAAGCTTTCTTT. The genes are TRBV20-1 and TRBJ1-1; D is uncertain. The CDR3 totals 13 residues. The V and J ends lost 2 bases and 4 bases respectively, with 11 bases between them. The germline V gene encodes CDR1 DFQATT and CDR2 SNEGSKA (reference sequence).

To note about this clonotype: Given a much more abundant clone one base away, this may be a read error. The chain couples TRBV24-1 to TRBJ1-1; no firm D call. Germline CDR1 and CDR2: KGHDR and SFDVKD. V was clipped by 8 bases and J by 1 base, with 13 bases between them. The CDR3 is 14 amino acids. In DNA form, the CDR3 reads TGTGCCACCATTCCCAACAGCCAGAACACTGAAGCTTTCTTT. Translation gives CATIPNSQNTEAFF.

In the case of this clonotype: A much bigger clone sits one base away, suggesting this may be a read error. Here the CDR3 reads CASSPYRGSTEAFF. CDR3 nucleotides: TGTGCCAGCAGCCCCTACAGGGGGAGCACTGAAGCTTTCTTT. The chain couples TRBV16 to TRBJ1-1; 8 bases agree with TRBD1. This CDR3 spans 14 amino acids. Germline assignment: CDR1 KGHSY and CDR2 FQNENV. Trimming at V came to 4 bases and at J to 4 bases, leaving 5 bases not matched to a gene.

About this clonotype: One junction end does not reproduce the germline sequence, and a read error may be involved. The V and J genes are TRBV7-6 and TRBJ1-5, with D possibly TRBD1 on 6 matching bases. In germline, CDR1 is SGHVS, CDR2 FNYEAQ. The CDR3 is 15 residues long. The CDR3 loop reads CASTGQNVGNQPRHF. The CDR3 coding sequence is TGTGCCAGCACCGGACAGAACGTTGGCAATCAGCCCCGGCATTTT.

This chain uses TRBV20-1 with TRBJ2-1, with D unclear. The CDR3 consists of 14 residues. CDR1 is DFQATT and CDR2 is SNEGSKA in the germline V gene (reference sequence). The V gene lost 4 bases and the J gene lost 3 bases, with 13 bases spanning the gap. The CDR3 bases are TGCAGTGCTAAGTTCGACTCCAACTACAATGAGCAGTTCTTC. Protein: CSAKFDSNYNEQFF.

This clonotype occurred many times. The V and J genes are TRBV29-1 and TRBJ1-3; D gene unclear. The CDR3 loop spans 13 amino acids. V was clipped by 5 bases and J by 0 bases, with 8 bases between them. CDR1 and CDR2 (germline): SQVTM, ANQGSEA. CDR3 in amino acids: CSVPGTSGNTIYF. The CDR3 DNA reads TGCAGCGTTCCAGGTACCTCTGGAAACACCATATATTTT.

There are a few counts of this clonotype. The rearrangement links TRBV3-1 to TRBJ2-5; D is possibly TRBD2 (5 bases). Trimming took off 1 base at V and 5 bases at J, with 5 bases between the two ends. This CDR3 comprises 12 residues. CDR1 LGHDT and CDR2 YNNKEL come from the germline V gene (reference sequence). Here the CDR3 reads CASSQVAETQYF. The CDR3 DNA reads as TGTGCCAGCAGCCAAGTAGCGGAGACCCAGTACTTC.

The rearrangement joins TRBV19 to TRBJ2-1; possible D gene TRBD2, 5 bases. Germline CDR1 reads LNHDA; CDR2 reads SQIVND (reference sequence). CDR3 length equals 13 residues. The ends were cut back, 3 bases at V and 6 bases at J, with 9 bases in the middle. The CDR3 reads CASSIEGVNEQFF. The DNA for the CDR3 is TGTGCCAGTAGTATTGAGGGAGTCAATGAGCAGTTCTTC.